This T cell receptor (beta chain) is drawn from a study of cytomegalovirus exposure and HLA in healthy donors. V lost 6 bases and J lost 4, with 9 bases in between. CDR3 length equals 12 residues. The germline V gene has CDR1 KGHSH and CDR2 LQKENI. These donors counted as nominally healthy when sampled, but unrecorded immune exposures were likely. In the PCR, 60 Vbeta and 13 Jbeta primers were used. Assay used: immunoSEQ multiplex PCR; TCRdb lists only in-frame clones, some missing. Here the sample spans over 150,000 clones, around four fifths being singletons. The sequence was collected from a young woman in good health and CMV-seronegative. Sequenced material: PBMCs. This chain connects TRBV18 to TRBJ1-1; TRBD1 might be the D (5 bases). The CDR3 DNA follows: TGTGCCAGCTCCGCAGGGTTCACTGAAGCTTTCTTT. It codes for CASSAGFTEAFF.